This entry is about one T cell receptor beta chain. The target antigen is unknown. These data come from a study of beta chain features in type 1 diabetes. Study-wide results and limits: VDJ junctions in type 1 diabetes patients carried more deletions and fewer insertions. All four CD4+ subsets of Type 1 diabetes patients contained TCRB CDR3s that were moderately but significantly shorter.

The isolated RNA, all of it, was reverse transcribed, so expressed TCRB transcripts were what got sequenced. Sequenced by immunoSEQ multiplex PCR; TCRdb stores in-frame clones only, minus some. The repertoire holds under 400,000 clones, with roughly 13% as singletons. Stem cell-like memory, regulatory, central memory and naive CD4+ cells were sorted via CD45RO/CCR7/CD25/CD127/CD95/CD27. This clonotype originated in a man aged 18 to 30 in good health. Input material: naive CD4+ T cells from blood.

As DNA, the CDR3 is TGTGCCAGTCCCGCAGGGGCCACAGATACGCAGTATTTT. This codes for CASPAGATDTQYF. The chain employs TRBV28 and TRBJ2-3; a possible D gene is TRBD1 (6 bases). The germline V gene has CDR1 MDHEN and CDR2 SYDVKM. Between the trimmed V and J ends, which lost 9 bases and 2 bases, there was a span of 12 bases. The CDR3 runs 13 residues.